The 16 T cell receptor beta chains below were found in one sample sequenced in a study of response to subunit inactivated influenza vaccine (dated by TCRdb to 2017 to 2018). The method was RT-PCR. The listed sequencing device is Illumina HiSeq 2500. Starting from the raw public reads, TCRdb applied fastp trimming at Q25, assembled clones with MiXCR and retained in-frame beta chains. Each entry merges the rows of one CDR3 protein and shows their most common DNA and genes. The sample table holds hundreds of thousands of distinct CDR3 sequences, of which 10% to 15% were seen once. The ten largest clones represent about 9.4% of the sample. Sequences were derived from PBMCs from blood, sampled on the day of vaccination. These TCRs come from a man aged 50 to 59 who received an inactivated influenza vaccine. Donor details come from another sample of the same person, matched by shared clones.

The chain links TRBV6-1 to TRBJ2-2, with 7 bases fitting TRBD1. J gave up 5 bases and V 5 bases, and 11 bases lay outside the gene matches. Germline values: CDR1 MNHNS, CDR2 SASEGT. CDR3 length: 16 amino acids. CDR3 residues: CASSTPAGGPTGELFF. CDR3 DNA: TGTGCCAGCAGTACCCCGGCAGGGGGTCCGACCGGGGAGCTGTTTTTT.

V is TRBV29-1 and J is TRBJ2-6; D remains ambiguous. This CDR3 region has 13 residues. Germline values: CDR1 SQVTM, CDR2 ANQGSEA. V was clipped by 3 bases and J by 0 bases, with 3 bases between them. The DNA for the CDR3 is TGCAGCGTTGACAACTCTGGGGCCAACGTCCTGACTTTC. This sequence encodes CSVDNSGANVLTF.

This clonotype was counted between two and nine times. The chain employs TRBV4-2 and TRBJ2-2, with 7 positions matching TRBD1. The CDR3 is 15 residues long. In germline, CDR1 is LGHNA, CDR2 YNFKEQ. After removal of 4 bases from V and 5 bases from J, the junction contained 7 bases not matched to a gene. The DNA for the CDR3 is TGTGCCAGCAGCCTGAGGACAGGATTAACCGGGGAGCTGTTTTTT. Protein sequence: CASSLRTGLTGELFF.

CDR3 region: CASTTPNYGEPQHF. The CDR3 DNA reads as TGTGCCAGCACCACACCGAACTACGGGGAGCCCCAGCATTTT. The gene calls are TRBV7-2 and TRBJ1-5; D remains ambiguous. Trimming took off 7 bases at V and 8 bases at J, with 18 bases between the two ends. The length of the CDR3 is 14 residues. The germline V gene has CDR1 SGHTA and CDR2 FQGNSA.

In this sample, this clonotype turned up once. The V call is TRBV12-2, the J call TRBJ2-7; the D call of TRBD1 is as the table states it, not checked on the DNA. TRBV12-2 is marked as a pseudogene. The CDR3 extends over 15 amino acids. The CDR3 DNA reads TGTGCAAGTCGCAGGGGGACAGGGTTCTCCTACGAGCAGTACTTC. Encoded protein: CASRRGTGFSYEQYF.

This clonotype has a handful of counts. This chain uses TRBV6-6 with TRBJ1-1; 7 bases are a match to TRBD1. In germline, CDR1 is MNHNY, CDR2 SVGAGI (reference sequence). The trim removed 2 bases at V and 8 bases at J, leaving 2 bases unmatched. This CDR3 region has 12 residues. CDR3 amino acids: CASSYEDREAFF. CDR3 nucleotides: TGTGCCAGCAGTTACGAGGACAGGGAAGCTTTCTTT.

In this sample, this clonotype turned up a few times. V gene TRBV7-2 combines with J gene TRBJ2-1, with TRBD1 as a possible D gene (5 bases). With 2 bases removed from V and 4 bases from J, the gap between germline ends came to 12 bases. The length of the CDR3 is 15 residues. Germline values: CDR1 SGHTA, CDR2 FQGNSA. The CDR3 DNA reads as TGTGCCAGCAGCTTATGGGGCGGTAATTACAATGAGCAGTTCTTC. Protein sequence: CASSLWGGNYNEQFF.

This chain uses TRBV5-1 with TRBJ2-2; D gene uncertain. CDR1 SGHRS and CDR2 YFSETQ come from the germline V gene. The V gene lost 2 bases and the J gene lost 0 bases, with 8 bases spanning the gap. The CDR3 runs 15 residues. Here the CDR3 reads CASSFRDSNTGELFF. Written as DNA, the CDR3 is TGCGCCAGCAGCTTCCGTGACTCGAACACCGGGGAGCTGTTTTTT. Drawing the rest from reference TRBV5-1 and TRBJ2-2, the complete variable domain is KAGVTQTPRYLIKTRGQQVTLSCSPISGHRSVSWYQQTPGQGLQFLFEYFSETQRNKGNFPGRFSGRQFSNSRSEMNVSTLELGDSALYLCASSFRDSNTGELFFGEGSRLTVL.

This clonotype has at least ten counts. The gene calls are TRBV28 and TRBJ2-7; the D gene is possibly TRBD1 (5 bases). CDR1 is MDHEN, CDR2 SYDVKM, per germline. The CDR3 loop spans 13 amino acids. Deletions cut 5 bases from V and 3 bases from J, with 11 bases between. The chain's CDR3 is CASSAGFGYEQYF. CDR3 bases: TGTGCCAGCAGTGCAGGGTTCGGCTACGAGCAGTACTTC.

This clonotype was seen at least ten times. This chain joins TRBV24-1 and TRBJ1-5; D gene unclear. Trimming stripped 0 bases from V and 7 bases from J, with 6 bases between. Germline V gene lookup returns CDR1 KGHDR and CDR2 SFDVKD. This CDR3 has 13 amino acids. CDR3 amino acids: CATSDLPGQPQHF. CDR3 DNA: TGTGCCACCAGTGATTTGCCGGGACAGCCCCAGCATTTT.

The CDR3 coding sequence is TGCGCCAGCAGCCATTCCCTTGGCCACAATGAGCAGTTCTTC. It codes for CASSHSLGHNEQFF. The chain links TRBV4-3 to TRBJ2-1; no clear D gene. The CDR3 totals 14 residues. Germline values: CDR1 LGHNA, CDR2 YSLEER. V was clipped by 3 bases and J by 5 bases, with 11 bases between them.

The V gene is TRBV5-1, the J gene TRBJ2-1; 12 nucleotides line up with TRBD2. This CDR3 is built from 15 residues. Germline values: CDR1 SGHRS, CDR2 YFSETQ. J lost 7 bases, V lost 0 bases, and 2 bases had no gene match. The CDR3 region is CASSLDTSGGNEQFF. In DNA, the CDR3 is TGCGCCAGCAGCTTGGATACTAGCGGGGGGAATGAGCAGTTCTTC. The full variable domain, with the rest looked up from reference TRBV5-1 and TRBJ2-1, is KAGVTQTPRYLIKTRGQQVTLSCSPISGHRSVSWYQQTPGQGLQFLFEYFSETQRNKGNFPGRFSGRQFSNSRSEMNVSTLELGDSALYLCASSLDTSGGNEQFFGPGTRLTVL.

Written as DNA, the CDR3 is TGTGCCAGCTCACCAACCGGGAAGGGTGAGCAGTTCTTC. This gives the protein CASSPTGKGEQFF. V usage is TRBV18 and J usage is TRBJ2-1, with a possible D match to TRBD2 (5 bases). The CDR3 has 13 residues. Trimming removed 2 bases from V and 9 bases from J, with 11 bases in between. CDR1 is KGHSH, CDR2 LQKENI, per germline.

The J gene is TRBJ2-4, the V gene TRBV29-1; 12 positions match TRBD2. This CDR3 has 15 amino acids. Germline-derived CDR1 and CDR2 are SQVTM and ANQGSEA. The ends lost 6 bases at V and 9 bases at J; junction bases unmatched: 12. The CDR3 DNA sequence: TGCAGCGTGGCCCAGACGACTAGCGGGGGAGGCATTCAGTACTTC. Amino acid sequence: CSVAQTTSGGGIQYF. Complete variable domain (other parts from reference TRBV29-1 and TRBJ2-4): SAVISQKPSRDICQRGTSLTIQCQVDSQVTMMFWYRQQPGQSLTLIATANQGSEATYESGFVIDKFPISRPNLTFSTLTVSNMSPEDSSIYLCSVAQTTSGGGIQYFGAGTRLSVL.

This clonotype occurred a few times. This chain links TRBV24-1 with TRBJ2-5; possible D gene TRBD2, 6 bases. V shed 4 bases and J shed 4 bases, with 12 bases lying between them. The CDR3 is made up of 14 amino acids. Germline loops: CDR1 KGHDR, CDR2 SFDVKD. CDR3 residues: CATSEPMEGETQYF. The CDR3 coding sequence is TGTGCCACCAGTGAACCAATGGAGGGAGAGACCCAGTACTTC.

This clonotype was observed a handful of times. This rearrangement joins TRBV20-1 to TRBJ1-5; D not certain. The germline gives CDR1 DFQATT, CDR2 SNEGSKA (reference sequence). V lost 6 bases to trimming and J lost 4 bases, with 16 bases between them. The CDR3 runs 14 residues. CDR3 bases: TGCAGTGCCTCGACCTTAGTCCCAAATCAGCCCCAGCATTTT. Its protein is CSASTLVPNQPQHF.